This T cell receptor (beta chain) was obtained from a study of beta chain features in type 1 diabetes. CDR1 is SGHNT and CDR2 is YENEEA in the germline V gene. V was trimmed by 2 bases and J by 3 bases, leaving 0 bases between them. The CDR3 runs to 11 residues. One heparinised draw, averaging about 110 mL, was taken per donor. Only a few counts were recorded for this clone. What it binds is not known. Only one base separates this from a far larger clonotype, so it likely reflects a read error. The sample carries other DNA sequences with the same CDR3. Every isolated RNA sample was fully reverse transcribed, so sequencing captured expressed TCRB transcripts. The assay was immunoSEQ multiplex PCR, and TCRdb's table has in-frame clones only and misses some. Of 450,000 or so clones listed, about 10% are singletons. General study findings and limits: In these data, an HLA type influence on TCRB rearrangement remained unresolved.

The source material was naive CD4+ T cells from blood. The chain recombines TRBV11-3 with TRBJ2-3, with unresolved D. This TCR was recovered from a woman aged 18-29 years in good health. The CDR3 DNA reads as TGTGCCAGCAGCTTAACAGATACGCAGTATTTT. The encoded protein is CASSLTDTQYF.